Detailed here is one T cell receptor (beta chain). Its antigen remains unknown. Generated by immunoSEQ multiplex PCR, the TCRdb table keeps only in-frame clones and is missing some. The data contain more than 140,000 clones, about 91% of them singletons. The data stem from a study of T cell responses to AZD1222 COVID-19 vaccine. The study, taken as a whole, reports: Only after the peak T cell response were repertoires sampled. Possibly, clonal diversity was underestimated; donors were largely white British and included more females. Unmutated regions of variants are reportedly targeted by nearly half of spike-specific TCRs. Two doses of AZD1222 preceded a rise in Spike-specific TCR breadth and depth.

This specimen consisted of peripheral blood, obtained on day 0 of AZD1222 vaccination. The origin of this receptor is an adult in good health.

The CDR3 reads CASSMARGDGYTF. The CDR3 bases are TGTGCCAGTAGTATGGCCAGAGGGGATGGCTACACCTTC. The chain combines TRBV19 with TRBJ1-2, with D perhaps matching TRBD1 (5 bases). V shed 3 bases and J shed 6 bases, with 11 bases lying between them. The CDR3 has 13 amino acids. Germline V gene data show CDR1 as LNHDA and CDR2 as SQIVND (reference sequence). The variable domain in full, with the rest retrieved from reference TRBV19 and TRBJ1-2, is DGGITQSPKYLFRKEGQNVTLSCEQNLNHDAMYWYRQDPGQGLRLIYYSQIVNDFQKGDIAEGYSVSREKKESFPLTVTSAQKNPTAFYLCASSMARGDGYTFGSGTRLTVV.